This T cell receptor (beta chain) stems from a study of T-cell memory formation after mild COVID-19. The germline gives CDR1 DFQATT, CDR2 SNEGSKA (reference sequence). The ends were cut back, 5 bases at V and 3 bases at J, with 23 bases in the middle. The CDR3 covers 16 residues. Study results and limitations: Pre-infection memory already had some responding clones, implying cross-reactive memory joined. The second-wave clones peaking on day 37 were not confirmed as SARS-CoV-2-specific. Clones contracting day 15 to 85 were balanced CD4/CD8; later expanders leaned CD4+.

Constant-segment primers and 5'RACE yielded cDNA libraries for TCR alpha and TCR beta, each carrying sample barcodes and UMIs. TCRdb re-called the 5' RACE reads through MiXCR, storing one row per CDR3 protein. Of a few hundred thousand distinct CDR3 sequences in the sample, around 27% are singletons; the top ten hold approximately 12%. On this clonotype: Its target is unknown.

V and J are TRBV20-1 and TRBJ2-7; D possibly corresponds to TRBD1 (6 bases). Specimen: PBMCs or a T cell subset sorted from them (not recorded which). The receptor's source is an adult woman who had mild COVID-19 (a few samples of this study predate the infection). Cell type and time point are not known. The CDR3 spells CSAPFGTPRKGYEQYF. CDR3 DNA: TGCAGTGCTCCATTCGGGACACCCCGTAAGGGCTACGAGCAGTACTTC.